Listed below are T cell receptor beta chains from one sample, sequenced in a study of spatial heterogeneity in lung cancer. TCRdb used MiXCR to reprocess the 5' RACE reads, holding one entry per CDR3 protein. The sample consists of 110,000 or so distinct CDR3 sequences, approximately 11% of them appearing once. The starting material was PBMCs, obtained at follow-up. All receptors come from a female donor with early-stage non-small cell lung cancer. Each CDR3 is given with its conserved first and last residue. Fields, in order: J gene, clone size, D gene, V gene, CDR3 length, CDR3 DNA, CDR3 protein. A D gene is named only where the DNA matches it firmly. Clone size, where shown, is once, few, many, or a class for clones that have expanded.

>TRBJ1-2|NA|NA|TRBV7-9|14
TGTGCCAGCAGCTTATTAGCCAAGGACTATGGCTACACCTTC
CASSLLAKDYGYTF
>TRBJ2-3|NA|TRBD2|TRBV6-1|15
TGTGCCAGCAGGCCTAGCGGGAGCCAGTGGGATACGCAGTATTTT
CASRPSGSQWDTQYF
>TRBJ2-1|many|TRBD2|TRBV10-3|16
TGTGCCATCGGGGCCGGGACTAGAGTTTTAGGTAATGAGCAGTTCTTC
CAIGAGTRVLGNEQFF
>TRBJ2-1|NA|NA|TRBV18|13
TGTGCCAGCTCACTCGACTATCACAATGAGCAGTTCTTC
CASSLDYHNEQFF
>TRBJ2-3|NA|NA|TRBV28|13
TGTGCCACCAAAGCGGGACACACAGATACGCAGTATTTT
CATKAGHTDTQYF
>TRBJ1-3|few|NA|TRBV20-1|14
TGCAGTGCTAGAGATCTAGGGGGGGTAAACACCATATATTTT
CSARDLGGVNTIYF
>TRBJ2-6|many|NA|TRBV7-8|18
TGTGCCAGCAGCTTAGGAGAGACAACAACCTCTGGGGCCAACGTCCTGACTTTC
CASSLGETTTSGANVLTF
>TRBJ2-5|NA|TRBD1|TRBV18|15
TGTGCCAGCTCACCAACGACAGGGACCTCTTGGACCCAGTACTTC
CASSPTTGTSWTQYF
>TRBJ2-1|NA|TRBD2|TRBV4-3|20
TGCGCCAGCAGCCAAGATAGACTAGCGGGAGGTCTAAGCTCCTACAATGAGCAGTTCTTC
CASSQDRLAGGLSSYNEQFF
>TRBJ1-1|NA|NA|TRBV5-1|14
TGCGCCAGCAATCTGGACATTGGGAACACTGAAGCTTTCTTT
CASNLDIGNTEAFF
>TRBJ2-5|few|NA|TRBV4-1|14
TGCGCCAGCAGCCGATCAGGGATGCGGGAGACCCAGTACTTC
CASSRSGMRETQYF
>TRBJ2-2|few|NA|TRBV7-9|16
TGTGCCAGCAGCTTAGTGGGGTACGCGAACACCGGGGAGCTGTTTTTT
CASSLVGYANTGELFF
>TRBJ1-6|many|NA|TRBV7-2|14
TGTGCCAGCAGCCCGCAGGGTTATAATTCACCCCTCCACTTT
CASSPQGYNSPLHF
>TRBJ2-1|NA|NA|TRBV5-1|16
TGCGCCAGCAGTGCGGGGACTTTCCCCTCCTACAATGAGCAGTTCTTC
CASSAGTFPSYNEQFF
>TRBJ1-1|few|TRBD1|TRBV28|17
TGTGCCAGCAGTCAGGGGGCAGCTCTTTCCTCGTACACTGAAGCTTTCTTT
CASSQGAALSSYTEAFF
>TRBJ2-2|NA|NA|TRBV29-1|12
TGCAGTGGGGAAATAGACACCGGGGAGCTGTTTTTT
CSGEIDTGELFF
>TRBJ2-5|NA|NA|TRBV6-1|16
TGTGCCAGCAGTGGAGGCCGGGACTCCCTGGGTTGGACCCAGTACTTC
CASSGGRDSLGWTQYF
>TRBJ2-1|NA|TRBD2|TRBV6-5|15
TGTGCCAGCAGTTCGATTAGCGGGGCGTACAATGAGCAGTTCTTC
CASSSISGAYNEQFF
>TRBJ2-1|many|NA|TRBV7-8|16
TGTGCCAGCAGCTTAAAACGGATTCAGGCCCACGATGAGCAGTTCTTC
CASSLKRIQAHDEQFF
>TRBJ2-5|NA|NA|TRBV19|14
TGTGCCAGTAGTCCCCCCGGACTGGAAGAGACCCAGTACTTC
CASSPPGLEETQYF
>TRBJ2-1|many|TRBD1|TRBV6-5|15
TGTGCCAGCAGGACTGGGGGACAGGGCGACAATGAGCAGTTCTTC
CASRTGGQGDNEQFF
>TRBJ1-1|once|TRBD1|TRBV5-5|17
TGTGCCAGCAGCTCAAGACAGGGGTCGTGGATGAGCACTGAAGCTTTCTTT
CASSSRQGSWMSTEAFF
>TRBJ1-2|NA|TRBD1|TRBV7-9|14
TGTGCCAGCAGCTTCTGGGACAGGCACAATGGCTACACCTTC
CASSFWDRHNGYTF
>TRBJ2-3|NA|TRBD1|TRBV28|15
TGTGCCAGCAGTTTCTGGGACAGGGAAACGGCTACGCAGTATTTT
CASSFWDRETATQYF
>TRBJ2-1|few|TRBD2|TRBV12-3/TRBV12-4|17
TGTGCCAGCAGTTTGGTAGCGGGAGGCCCTCCCTACAATGAGCAGTTCTTC
CASSLVAGGPPYNEQFF
>TRBJ2-3|few|TRBD2|TRBV11-2|15
TGTGCCAGCAGCTTAAGACTAGCGGAGACAGATACGCAGTATTTT
CASSLRLAETDTQYF
>TRBJ1-4|few|NA|TRBV19|16
TGTGCCAGTAGTATCAATCCGCCAGGGACTAATGAAAAACTGTTTTTT
CASSINPPGTNEKLFF
>TRBJ2-3|many|NA|TRBV12-3/TRBV12-4|12
TGTGCCAGCAGTTCTAACACAGATACGCAGTATTTT
CASSSNTDTQYF
>TRBJ2-2|few|NA|TRBV7-2|14
TGTGCCAGCAGCTTCCAGCTGAACACCGGGGAGCTGTTTTTT
CASSFQLNTGELFF
>TRBJ1-5|few|NA|TRBV7-2|14
TGTGCCAGCAGCTTAGAGCAGGCCAGTCAGCCCCAGCATTTT
CASSLEQASQPQHF
>TRBJ1-1|NA|TRBD1|TRBV28|15
TGTGCCAGCAGTCTCGATACAGGGGTCTACACTGAAGCTTTCTTT
CASSLDTGVYTEAFF
>TRBJ2-3|NA|TRBD1|TRBV5-1|15
TGCGCCAGCAGCGGAGGACAGGGCCCCACAGATACGCAGTATTTT
CASSGGQGPTDTQYF
>TRBJ2-2|many|TRBD2|TRBV20-1|18
TGCAGTGCTAGAGGCTTGAGCCGAGCGGGAACTTCCACCGGGGAGCTGTTTTTT
CSARGLSRAGTSTGELFF
>TRBJ2-1|NA|NA|TRBV24-1|11
TGTGCAACAGGGCAATACAATGAGCAGTTCTTC
CATGQYNEQFF
>TRBJ2-7|few|NA|TRBV9|15
TGTGCCAGCAGCGTAGAGGCGGATAGCTCCTACGAGCAGTACTTC
CASSVEADSSYEQYF
>TRBJ2-7|many|TRBD2|TRBV6-6|14
TGTGCCAGCAGTTACGGGACTAGTAACTCCGAGCAGTACTTC
CASSYGTSNSEQYF
>TRBJ1-6|NA|NA|TRBV7-2|14
TGTGCCAGCAGCCCAGATAGGCTAATTTCACCCCTCCACTTT
CASSPDRLISPLHF
>TRBJ2-3|NA|NA|TRBV6-6|16
TGTGCCAGCAGTTACTCGGGGACGGGAAGGACAGATACGCAGTATTTT
CASSYSGTGRTDTQYF
>TRBJ2-7|NA|TRBD2|TRBV20-1|12
TGCAGTGCTACCGGGGGGGTCTACGAGCAGTACTTC
CSATGGVYEQYF
>TRBJ1-2|few|TRBD1|TRBV28|14
TGTGCCAGCCGGGACAGGGGGCGCTGGGATGGCTACACCTTC
CASRDRGRWDGYTF
>TRBJ2-3|NA|TRBD2|TRBV28|15
TGTGCCAGCAGCCGGACTAGCGGGAGGGCCGGGGGGCAGTATTTT
CASSRTSGRAGGQYF
>TRBJ2-5|many|NA|TRBV7-2|15
TGTGCCAGCAGCCCGCTCGGGGCAGGGGTCGAGACCCAGTACTTC
CASSPLGAGVETQYF
>TRBJ2-3|NA|TRBD2|TRBV6-2/TRBV6-3|14
TGTGCCAGCAGTTTTGCGGGAGGGCAAGATACGCAGTATTTT
CASSFAGGQDTQYF
>TRBJ1-5|many|NA|TRBV6-2/TRBV6-3|13
TGTGCCAGCAGTTATCAGAAATGGCGGCCCCAGCATTTT
CASSYQKWRPQHF
>TRBJ1-1|few|TRBD1|TRBV19|15
TGTGCCAGTAGTATGGGGCAGGGGGTCGTCACTGAAGCTTTCTTT
CASSMGQGVVTEAFF
>TRBJ2-1|NA|NA|TRBV5-1|15
TGCGCCAGCAGCTTGTCCCCGGACAGCCACAATGAGCAGTTCTTC
CASSLSPDSHNEQFF
>TRBJ1-2|NA|NA|TRBV29-1|13
TGCAGCGTTGGTGGCGGCCCGAACTATGGCTACACCTTC
CSVGGGPNYGYTF
>TRBJ2-2|many|NA|TRBV29-1|15
TGCAGCGTGGACATGGGGGCAGGACGCACCGGGGAGCTGTTTTTT
CSVDMGAGRTGELFF
>TRBJ2-2|many|NA|TRBV16|15
TGTGCCAGCAGCCAGCAAACAGGTCCCACCGGGGAGCTGTTTTTT
CASSQQTGPTGELFF